This T cell receptor beta chain emerged from a study of blood T cell repertoires in COVID-19. On the study more broadly: Sites across the United States, Italy and Spain contributed samples from acute and convalescent COVID-19.

In the original analysis: Estimation of nucleated cell counts was performed using reference gene primer amplification. This table comes from immunoSEQ multiplex PCR, and its TCRdb copy is limited to in-frame clones, with some not included. From that table come the V and J calls and clone size; the DNA was used to work out D and trimming. Counted here are roughly 380,000 clones, about nine tenths occurring once; the ten biggest clones make up around 0.92%. Looked up from germline, CDR1 is LNHDA and CDR2 is SQIVND (reference sequence). The germline V and J ends were trimmed by 5 bases and 0 bases, with 8 bases remaining between them. The length of the CDR3 is 14 residues. Participants reported their clinical history, and cohort assignment relied on those reports.

V and J are TRBV19 and TRBJ1-5; D possibly corresponds to TRBD1 (5 bases). This receptor was obtained from a woman aged 25-40 years who had been exposed to COVID-19. What was sequenced was PBMCs or T cells enriched from blood (not recorded which). In DNA form, the CDR3 reads TGTGCCAGTAGTGCGGGGGATAGCAATCAGCCCCAGCATTTT. Translating it yields CASSAGDSNQPQHF.